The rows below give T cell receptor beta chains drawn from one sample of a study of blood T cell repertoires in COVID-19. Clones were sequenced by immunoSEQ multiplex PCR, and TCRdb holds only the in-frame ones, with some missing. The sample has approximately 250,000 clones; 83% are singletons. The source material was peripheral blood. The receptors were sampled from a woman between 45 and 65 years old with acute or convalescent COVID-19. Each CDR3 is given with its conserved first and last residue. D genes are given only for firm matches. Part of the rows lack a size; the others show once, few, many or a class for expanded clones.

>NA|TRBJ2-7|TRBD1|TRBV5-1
TGCGCCAGCAGCTTGGGGGACAGGGGGCACGAGCAGTACTTC
CASSLGDRGHEQYF
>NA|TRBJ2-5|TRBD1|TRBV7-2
TGTGCCAGCAGCTCGGGACAGGCTCAAGAGACCCAGTACTTC
CASSSGQAQETQYF
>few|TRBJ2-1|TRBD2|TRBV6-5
TGTGCCACCGCACCGGGGACTAGCGGTAGGAATGAGCAGTTCTTC
CATAPGTSGRNEQFF
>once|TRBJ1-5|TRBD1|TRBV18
TGTGCCAGCTCACCGCGGACAGGCGGGGGCAATCAGCCCCAGCATTTT
CASSPRTGGGNQPQHF
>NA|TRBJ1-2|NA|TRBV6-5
TGTGCCAGCAGAGTTACAGGGAACTATGGCTACACCTTC
CASRVTGNYGYTF
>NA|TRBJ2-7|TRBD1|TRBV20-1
TGCAGTGCTAGTCACCGGGACAGGTTGTTCGAGCAGTACTTC
CSASHRDRLFEQYF
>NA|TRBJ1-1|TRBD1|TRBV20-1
TGCAGTGCTGGTGGGACAGGGGTCGGGAACACTGAAGCTTTCTTT
CSAGGTGVGNTEAFF
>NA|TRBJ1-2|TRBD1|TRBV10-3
TGTGCCATCAGTGAGTCGACAGGGAGCTTTTCTAACTATGGCTACACCTTC
CAISESTGSFSNYGYTF
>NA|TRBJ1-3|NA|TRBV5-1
TGCGCCAGCAGCTTGGGCGGGAGGCAAGGTGGAAACACCATATATTTT
CASSLGGRQGGNTIYF
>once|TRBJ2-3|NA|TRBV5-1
TGCGCCAGCAGCCCGCTCAGAATGGACTACACAGATACGCAGTATTTT
CASSPLRMDYTDTQYF
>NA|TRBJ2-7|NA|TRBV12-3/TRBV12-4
TGTGCCAGCAGTTTGGGGGCTAGCTACGAGCAGTACTTC
CASSLGASYEQYF
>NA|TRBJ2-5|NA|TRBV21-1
TGTGCCAGCATCCAGGGGGGAGAGACCCAGTACTTC
CASIQGGETQYF
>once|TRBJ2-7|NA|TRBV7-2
TGTGCCAGCAGCAGAAATATCGCGAGTCTTGAGGAGCAGTACTTC
CASSRNIASLEEQYF
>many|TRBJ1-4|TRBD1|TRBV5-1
TGCGCCAGCAGCTTGGGGGGACAGGGACAAGAAAAACTGTTTTTT
CASSLGGQGQEKLFF
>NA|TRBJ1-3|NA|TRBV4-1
TGCGCCAGCAGCCAACCGCGGAAGGGAAACACCATATATTTT
CASSQPRKGNTIYF
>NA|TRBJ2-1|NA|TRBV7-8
TGTGCCAGCAGCCTTGTTTGGACTAACTTCTACAATGAGCAGTTCTTC
CASSLVWTNFYNEQFF
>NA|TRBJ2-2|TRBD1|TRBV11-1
TGTGCCAGCAGTTCGGACAGGGCCGGGGAGCTGTTTTTT
CASSSDRAGELFF
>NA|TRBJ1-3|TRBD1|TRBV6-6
TGTGCCAGTATAACGGGACAGGGCGGAAACACCATATATTTT
CASITGQGGNTIYF
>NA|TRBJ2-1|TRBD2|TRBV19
TGTGCCACCTCCGGGAAGCGGGACTACAATGAGCAGTTCTTC
CATSGKRDYNEQFF
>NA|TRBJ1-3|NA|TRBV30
TGTGCCTATAGGGAGGCAGGAAACACCATATATTTT
CAYREAGNTIYF
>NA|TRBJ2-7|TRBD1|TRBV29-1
TGCAGCGTCCGGACAGGGTCCTACGAGCAGTACTTC
CSVRTGSYEQYF
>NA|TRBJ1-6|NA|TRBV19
TGTGCCAGTAGTAGGAGGGACGAACTTAGATCACCCCTCCACTTT
CASSRRDELRSPLHF
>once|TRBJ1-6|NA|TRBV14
TGTGCCAGCAGCCAGAGCACAGCAAGACCCCGCCTCCACTTT
CASSQSTARPRLHF
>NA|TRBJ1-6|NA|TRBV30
TGTGCCTGGAGTGTACGGGGGGGCAGGAGCTCCTATAATTCACCCCTCCACTTT
CAWSVRGGRSSYNSPLHF
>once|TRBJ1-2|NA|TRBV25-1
TGTGCCAGCAGTGACAGTAACTATGGCTACACCTTC
CASSDSNYGYTF
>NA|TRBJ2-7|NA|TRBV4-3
TGCGCCAGCAGCCAAGGTCCGGGAGTAGAGCAGTACTTC
CASSQGPGVEQYF
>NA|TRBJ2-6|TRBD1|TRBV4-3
TGCGCCCGCAGCCAACTCGGCCCGGGACAGGGGATCTCCGGGGCCAACGTCCTGACTTTC
CARSQLGPGQGISGANVLTF
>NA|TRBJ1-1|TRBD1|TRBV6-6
TGTGCCAGCAGCCAGGACAGGGGAACTGAAGCTTTCTTT
CASSQDRGTEAFF
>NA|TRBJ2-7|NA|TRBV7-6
TGTGCCAGCAGCCCAAGGTCGGACATCTACGAGCAGTACTTC
CASSPRSDIYEQYF
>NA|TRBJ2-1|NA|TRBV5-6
TGTGCCAGCAGCCAATCCGGGGCCTACAATGAGCAGTTCTTC
CASSQSGAYNEQFF
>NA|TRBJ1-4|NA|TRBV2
TGTGCCAGCAGTGAATTTTCGGGTACTAATGAAAAACTGTTTTTT
CASSEFSGTNEKLFF
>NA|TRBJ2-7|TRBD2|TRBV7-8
TGTGCCAGCAGGAGACTAGCGGGAGGGCGGGAGCAGTACTTC
CASRRLAGGREQYF
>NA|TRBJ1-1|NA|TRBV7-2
TGTGCCAGCTCTAGGGGGGGCTCGAACACTGAAGCTTTCTTT
CASSRGGSNTEAFF
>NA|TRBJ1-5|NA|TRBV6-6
TGTGCCAGCAGTTACTCAGAGAATCAGCCCCAGCATTTT
CASSYSENQPQHF
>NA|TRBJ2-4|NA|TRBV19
TGTGCCAGTAGGAGGATGGGAGCCAAAAACATTCAGTACTTC
CASRRMGAKNIQYF
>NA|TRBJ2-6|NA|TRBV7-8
TGTGCCAGCAGCTTAGTGATATTTAGCTCTGGGGCCAACGTCCTGACTTTC
CASSLVIFSSGANVLTF
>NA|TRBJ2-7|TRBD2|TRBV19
TGTGCCAGTAGTGGCGGGAGCCACTACGAGCAGTACTTC
CASSGGSHYEQYF
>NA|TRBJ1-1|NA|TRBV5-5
TGTGCCAGCAGCTTGGGGAGGAACACTGAAGCTTTCTTT
CASSLGRNTEAFF
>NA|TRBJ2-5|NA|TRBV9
TGTGCCAGCAGCGTAGGACAGTTTGGGGAGACCCAGTACTTC
CASSVGQFGETQYF